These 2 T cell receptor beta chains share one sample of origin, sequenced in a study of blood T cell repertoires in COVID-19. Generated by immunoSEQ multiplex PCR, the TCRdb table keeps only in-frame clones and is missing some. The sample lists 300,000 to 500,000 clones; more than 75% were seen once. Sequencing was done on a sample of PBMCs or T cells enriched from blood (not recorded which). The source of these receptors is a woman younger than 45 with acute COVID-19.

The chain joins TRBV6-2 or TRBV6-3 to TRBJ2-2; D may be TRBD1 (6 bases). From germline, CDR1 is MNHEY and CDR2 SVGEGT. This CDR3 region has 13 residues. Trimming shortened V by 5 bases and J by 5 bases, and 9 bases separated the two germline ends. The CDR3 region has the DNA TGTGCCAGCAGTCCCCAGGGGACCGGGGAGCTGTTTTTT. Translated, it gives CASSPQGTGELFF.

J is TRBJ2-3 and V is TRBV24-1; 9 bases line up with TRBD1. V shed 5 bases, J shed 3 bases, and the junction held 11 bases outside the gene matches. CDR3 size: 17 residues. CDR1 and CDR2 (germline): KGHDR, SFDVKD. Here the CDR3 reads CATSAETGTGLTDTQYF. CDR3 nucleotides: TGTGCCACCAGTGCCGAAACCGGGACAGGGCTAACAGATACGCAGTATTTT.